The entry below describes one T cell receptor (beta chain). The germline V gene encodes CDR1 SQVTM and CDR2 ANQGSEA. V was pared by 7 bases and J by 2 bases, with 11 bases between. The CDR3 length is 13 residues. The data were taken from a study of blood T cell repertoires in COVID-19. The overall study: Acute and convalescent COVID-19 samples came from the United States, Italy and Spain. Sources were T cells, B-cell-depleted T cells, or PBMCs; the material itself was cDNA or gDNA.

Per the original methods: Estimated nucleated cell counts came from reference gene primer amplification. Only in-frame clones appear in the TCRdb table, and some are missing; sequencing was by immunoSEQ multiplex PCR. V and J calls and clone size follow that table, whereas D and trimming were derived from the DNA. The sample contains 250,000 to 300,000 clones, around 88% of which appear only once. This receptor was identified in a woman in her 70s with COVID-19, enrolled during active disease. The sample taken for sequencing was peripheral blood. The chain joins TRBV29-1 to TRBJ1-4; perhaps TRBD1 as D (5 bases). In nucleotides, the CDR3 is TGCAGCGCCCGGGCAGGGACTAATGAAAAACTGTTTTTT. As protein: CSARAGTNEKLFF.